This passage covers 16 T cell receptor beta chains from one sample sequenced in a study of breast tumors, draining lymph nodes, adjacent tissues. TCRdb analysed the multiplex PCR reads with MiXCR anew, one entry per CDR3 protein. Among 250,000 or so distinct CDR3 sequences listed, around 30% were seen once. Breast cancer patients provided tissue from their axillary draining lymph nodes. Sequencing input: axillary lymph node tissue. These receptors were taken from a female donor with breast cancer. Some clones in this sample may be carry-over from other donors' samples.

Ten or more counts support this clonotype. J is TRBJ2-3 and V is TRBV12-3 or TRBV12-4; 12 nucleotides agree with TRBD2. J gave up 0 bases and V 6 bases, and 16 bases lay outside the gene matches. The CDR3 is 20 amino acids. This CDR3 reads CASRPDLAGGPRGSTDTQYF. The CDR3 region has the DNA TGTGCCAGCAGGCCCGATCTAGCGGGAGGGCCAAGGGGGAGCACAGATACGCAGTATTTT.

This clonotype showed up many times. The CDR3 loop reads CASSPGLAGADTQYF. The CDR3 DNA reads as TGCGCCAGCAGTCCGGGACTAGCAGGGGCAGATACGCAGTATTTT. This chain joins TRBV10-1 and TRBJ2-3, with 9 bases aligning to TRBD2. Germline V gene data show CDR1 as WNHNN and CDR2 as SYGVQD (reference sequence). V trimming: 5 bases; J trimming: 4 bases; junction bases outside the gene matches: 7. CDR3 length: 15 amino acids.

Many counts were recorded for this clonotype. At one end the junction does not follow the germline gene, possibly because of a read error. V and J are TRBV30 and TRBJ1-4, with 7 bases matching TRBD1. Germline lookup yields CDR1 GTSNPN and CDR2 SVGIG (reference sequence). The length of the CDR3 is 11 residues. The CDR3 protein is CAWKAVGTAHF. CDR3 nucleotides: TGTGCCTGGAAGGCAGTAGGGACAGCCCATTTT.

This clonotype was observed at least ten times. The chain uses TRBV7-3 and TRBJ2-7, with TRBD1 identical over 7 bases. The germline V gene encodes CDR1 SGHTA and CDR2 FQGTGA. V was clipped by 4 bases and J by 0 bases; unmatched bases: 9. The CDR3 has 16 residues. The CDR3 loop reads CASSCRGQPYSYEQYF. The CDR3 DNA sequence: TGTGCCAGCAGCTGTAGGGGACAGCCCTACTCCTACGAGCAGTACTTC.

This clonotype was detected many times. The rearrangement uses TRBV9 and TRBJ2-5; no firm D call. CDR1 and CDR2 (germline): SGDLS, YYNGEE. V shed 1 base and J shed 4 bases, with 8 bases lying between them. The CDR3 covers 13 residues. DNA of the CDR3: TGTGCCAGCAGCGTATCCCCCCCAGAGACCCAGTACTTC. It codes for CASSVSPPETQYF.

In its sample, this clonotype was seen many times. This chain uses TRBV12-3 or TRBV12-4 with TRBJ2-2; 8 nucleotides agree with TRBD2. J was trimmed by 5 bases and V by 4 bases; bases with no gene match: 9. The CDR3 is 16 amino acids. In DNA form, the CDR3 reads TGTGCCAGCAGTTGGGACTTAGGCGGGAGGACCGGGGAGCTGTTTTTT. Its translation is CASSWDLGGRTGELFF.

At least ten counts were recorded for this clonotype. The chain has TRBV5-1 and TRBJ2-7; D gene ambiguous. From germline, CDR1 is SGHRS and CDR2 YFSETQ. The CDR3 loop spans 13 amino acids. V lost 5 bases and J 9 bases, leaving 18 bases between the germline ends. The CDR3 is CASSPGTRVGQYF. The CDR3 coding sequence is TGCGCCAGCAGTCCGGGTACCCGGGTCGGGCAGTACTTC.

The CDR3 spells CASSGDFFYGYTF. CDR3 bases: TGTGCCAGCAGTGGGGATTTCTTCTATGGCTACACCTTC. The chain couples TRBV25-1 to TRBJ1-2; D is unresolved. The CDR3 covers 13 residues. The germline V and J ends were trimmed by 4 bases and 4 bases, with 10 bases remaining between them. Germline values: CDR1 MGHDK, CDR2 SYGVNS.

This clonotype appeared a few times. The chain combines TRBV6-5 with TRBJ2-7, with 8 positions matching TRBD1. This CDR3 region has 15 residues. The germline V gene has CDR1 MNHEY and CDR2 SVGAGI. The trim removed 0 bases at V and 1 base at J, leaving 2 bases unmatched. CDR3 loop: CASSYSRDRSYEQYF. The CDR3 region has the DNA TGTGCCAGCAGTTACTCACGGGACAGGTCCTACGAGCAGTACTTC.

The table lists this clonotype with many counts. V is TRBV24-1 and J is TRBJ2-7; 7 nucleotides line up with TRBD1. Trimming at V came to 6 bases and at J to 3 bases, leaving 7 bases not matched to a gene. The CDR3 totals 14 residues. Germline lookup yields CDR1 KGHDR and CDR2 SFDVKD. The CDR3 DNA reads TGTGCCACCAGTTGGGGGACAGACCGCTACGAGCAGTACTTC. Residues: CATSWGTDRYEQYF.

The chain has TRBV12-3 or TRBV12-4 and TRBJ2-6; TRBD1 aligns across 8 bases. The V segment lost 3 bases and the J segment 19 bases; nucleotides outside the gene matches: 14. The CDR3 spans 14 residues. The CDR3 DNA is TGTGCCAGCAGTTTTATCTCACAGGGGGTGACTGAAACTTTC. Translated: CASSFISQGVTETF.

The gene calls are TRBV2 and TRBJ1-4, with TRBD1 matching 9 bases. This CDR3 contains 14 residues. Germline loops: CDR1 SNHLY, CDR2 FYNNEI. The CDR3 bases are TGTGCTAGCCCCACAGGGGGCTATAATGAAAAACTGTTTTTT. Protein: CASPTGGYNEKLFF.

This clonotype was seen once. The chain uses TRBV3-1 and TRBJ2-1; 9 positions match TRBD1. This CDR3 has 16 amino acids. Germline CDR1 is LGHDT and CDR2 is YNNKEL (reference sequence). Germline trimming cut 3 bases from V and 2 bases from J; bases unmatched to any gene: 5. Written as DNA, the CDR3 is TGTGCCAGCAGCCAGGAGGGACAGGGACCCTACAATGAGCAGTTCTTC. Encoded protein: CASSQEGQGPYNEQFF.

This clonotype was seen at least ten times. V gene TRBV2 combines with J gene TRBJ2-7, with 8 bases fitting TRBD1. Trimming at V came to 2 bases and at J to 4 bases, leaving 4 bases not matched to a gene. CDR1 and CDR2 from the germline V gene are SNHLY and FYNNEI. This CDR3 spans 14 amino acids. CDR3 nucleotides: TGTGCCAGCAGTGAACAGGGGGCGAGATACGAGCAGTACTTC. Translating it yields CASSEQGARYEQYF.

This clonotype was recorded at least ten times. The J gene is TRBJ2-1, the V gene TRBV29-1, with unresolved D. The CDR3 spans 18 residues. V was shortened by 1 base and J by 1 base, with 20 bases between the two germline ends. Germline V gene data show CDR1 as SQVTM and CDR2 as ANQGSEA. In DNA, the CDR3 is TGCAGCGTTGAAGGGGGAATTGGACCCAAACCTTCCTACAATGAGCAGTTCTTC. It encodes CSVEGGIGPKPSYNEQFF.

As for this clonotype: This could be a read error, since a much larger clone is one nucleotide away. The conserved final phenylalanine or tryptophan is absent from the CDR3, which likely points to a read error. J is TRBJ2-3 and V is TRBV7-7, with TRBD1 matching 7 bases. The CDR3 consists of 14 residues. Germline assignment: CDR1 SSHAT and CDR2 FNYEAQ (reference sequence). The CDR3 DNA sequence: TGTGCTAGCAGCCGGGACAGAGGCACAGATACGCAGTATCTT. This codes for CASSRDRGTDTQYL.